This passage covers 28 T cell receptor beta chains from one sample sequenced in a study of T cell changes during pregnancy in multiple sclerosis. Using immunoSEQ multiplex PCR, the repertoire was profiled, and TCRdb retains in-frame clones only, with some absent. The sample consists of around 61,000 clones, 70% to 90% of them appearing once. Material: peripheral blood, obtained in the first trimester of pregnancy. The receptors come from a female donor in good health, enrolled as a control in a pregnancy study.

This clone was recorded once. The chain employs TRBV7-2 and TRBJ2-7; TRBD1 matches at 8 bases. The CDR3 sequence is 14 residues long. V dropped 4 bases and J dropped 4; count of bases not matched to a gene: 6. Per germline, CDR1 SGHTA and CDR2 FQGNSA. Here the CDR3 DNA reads TGTGCCAGCAGCTCCCAGGGGGCGCAGTACGAGCAGTACTTC. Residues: CASSSQGAQYEQYF.

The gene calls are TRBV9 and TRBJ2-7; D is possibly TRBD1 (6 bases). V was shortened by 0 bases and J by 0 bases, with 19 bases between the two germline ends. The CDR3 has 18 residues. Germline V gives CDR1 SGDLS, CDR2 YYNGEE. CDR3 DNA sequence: TGTGCCAGCAGCGTAGGGGGATTCTTGGACAGTCCCTCCTACGAGCAGTACTTC. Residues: CASSVGGFLDSPSYEQYF.

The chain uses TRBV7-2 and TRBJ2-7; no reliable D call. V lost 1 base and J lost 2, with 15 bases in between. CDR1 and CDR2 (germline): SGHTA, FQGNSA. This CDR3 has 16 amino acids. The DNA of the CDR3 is TGTGCCAGCAGCTTAGGGGTGGCAGGTGATACCTACGAGCAGTACTTC. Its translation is CASSLGVAGDTYEQYF.

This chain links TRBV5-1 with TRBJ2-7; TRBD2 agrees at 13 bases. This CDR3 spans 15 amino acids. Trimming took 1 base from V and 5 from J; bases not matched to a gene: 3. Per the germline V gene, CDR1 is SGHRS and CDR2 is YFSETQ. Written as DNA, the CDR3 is TGCGCCAGCAGCTTGAGACTAGCGGGGGGTAACGAGCAGTACTTC. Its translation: CASSLRLAGGNEQYF.

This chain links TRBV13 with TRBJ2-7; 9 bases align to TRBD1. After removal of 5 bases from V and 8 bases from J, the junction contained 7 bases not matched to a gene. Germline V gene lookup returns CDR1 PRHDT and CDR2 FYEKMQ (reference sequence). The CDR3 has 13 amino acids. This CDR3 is CASSVRDRVQQYF. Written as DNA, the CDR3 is TGTGCCAGCAGCGTCCGGGACAGGGTACAGCAGTACTTC.

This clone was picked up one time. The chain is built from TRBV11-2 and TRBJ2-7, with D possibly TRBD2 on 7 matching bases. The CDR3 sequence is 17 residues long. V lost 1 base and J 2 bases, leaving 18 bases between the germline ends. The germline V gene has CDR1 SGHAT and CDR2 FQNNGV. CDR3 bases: TGTGCCAGCAGCTTAGGGGGGGGGCACCTCCAACCCTACGAGCAGTACTTC. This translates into CASSLGGGHLQPYEQYF.

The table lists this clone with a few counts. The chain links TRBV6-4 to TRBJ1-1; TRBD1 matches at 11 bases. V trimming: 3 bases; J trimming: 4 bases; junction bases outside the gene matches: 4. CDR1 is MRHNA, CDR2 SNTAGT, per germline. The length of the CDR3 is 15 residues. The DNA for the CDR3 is TGTGCCAGCAGTGAGTCCGGGACAGGGGGCACTGAAGCTTTCTTT. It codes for CASSESGTGGTEAFF.

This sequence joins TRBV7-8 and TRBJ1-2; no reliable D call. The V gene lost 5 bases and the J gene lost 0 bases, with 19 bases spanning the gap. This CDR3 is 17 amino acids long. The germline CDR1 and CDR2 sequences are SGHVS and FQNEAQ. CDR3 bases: TGTGCCAGCAGCCCCAGCCTGGGAGGCCAAGCTAACTATGGCTACACCTTC. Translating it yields CASSPSLGGQANYGYTF.

Written as DNA, the CDR3 is TGTGCCAGCAGCTCATCTAGACAGGGGGTTTACGAGCAGTACTTC. Amino acid sequence: CASSSSRQGVYEQYF. The V call is TRBV11-1, the J call TRBJ2-7; 9 bases are a match to TRBD1. CDR3 length: 15 residues. Germline V gene lookup returns CDR1 SGHAT and CDR2 FQDESV (reference sequence). The J segment lost 4 bases and the V segment lost 4 bases, leaving 8 bases of the junction unmatched.

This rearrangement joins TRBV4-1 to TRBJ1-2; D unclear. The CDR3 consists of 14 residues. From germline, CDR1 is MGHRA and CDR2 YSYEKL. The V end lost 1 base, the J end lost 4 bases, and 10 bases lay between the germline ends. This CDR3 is CASSQGGSGYGYTF. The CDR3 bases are TGCGCCAGCAGCCAAGGAGGGAGCGGCTATGGCTACACCTTC.

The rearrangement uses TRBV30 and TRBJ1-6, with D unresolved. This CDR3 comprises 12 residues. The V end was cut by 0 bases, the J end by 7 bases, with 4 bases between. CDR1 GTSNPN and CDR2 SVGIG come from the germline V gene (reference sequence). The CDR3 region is CAWSVENSPLHF. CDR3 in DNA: TGTGCCTGGAGTGTCGAGAATTCACCCCTCCACTTT.

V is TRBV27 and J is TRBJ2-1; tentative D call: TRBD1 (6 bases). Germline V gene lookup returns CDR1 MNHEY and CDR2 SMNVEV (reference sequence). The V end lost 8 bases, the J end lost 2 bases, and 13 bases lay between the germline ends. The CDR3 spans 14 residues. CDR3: CASRRDTTYNEQFF. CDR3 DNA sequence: TGTGCCAGCCGCCGGGACACCACCTACAATGAGCAGTTCTTC.

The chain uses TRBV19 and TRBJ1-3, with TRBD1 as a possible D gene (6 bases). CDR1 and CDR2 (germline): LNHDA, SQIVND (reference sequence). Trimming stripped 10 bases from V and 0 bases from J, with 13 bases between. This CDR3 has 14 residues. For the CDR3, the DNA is TGTGCCACTGGGTTGGGGGCCTCTGGAAACACCATATATTTT. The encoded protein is CATGLGASGNTIYF.

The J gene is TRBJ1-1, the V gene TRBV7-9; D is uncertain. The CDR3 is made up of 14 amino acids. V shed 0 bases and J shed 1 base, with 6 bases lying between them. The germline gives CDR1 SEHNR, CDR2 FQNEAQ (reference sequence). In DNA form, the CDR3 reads TGTGCCAGCAGCTTAGCGAGGGAGAACACTGAAGCTTTCTTT. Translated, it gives CASSLARENTEAFF.

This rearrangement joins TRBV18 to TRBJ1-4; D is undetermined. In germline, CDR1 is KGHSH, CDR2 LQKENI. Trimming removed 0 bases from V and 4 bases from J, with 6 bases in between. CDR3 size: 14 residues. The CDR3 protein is CASSPPALNEKLFF. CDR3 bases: TGTGCCAGCTCACCACCGGCCCTTAATGAAAAACTGTTTTTT.

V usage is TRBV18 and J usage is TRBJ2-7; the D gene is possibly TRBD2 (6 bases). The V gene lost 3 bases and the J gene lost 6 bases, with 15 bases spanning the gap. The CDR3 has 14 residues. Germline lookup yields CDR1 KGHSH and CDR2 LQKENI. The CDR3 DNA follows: TGTGCCAGCTCACCGCTCCGGGAGCCGAGCGAGCAGTACTTC. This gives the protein CASSPLREPSEQYF.

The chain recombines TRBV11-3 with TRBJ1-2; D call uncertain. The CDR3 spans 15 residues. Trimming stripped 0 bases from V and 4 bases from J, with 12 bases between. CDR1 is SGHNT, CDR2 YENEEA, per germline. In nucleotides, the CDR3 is TGTGCCAGCAGCTTAGATTCTTGGGCCCGCTATGGCTACACCTTC. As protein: CASSLDSWARYGYTF. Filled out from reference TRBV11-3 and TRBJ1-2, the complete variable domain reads EAGVVQSPRYKIIEKKQPVAFWCNPISGHNTLYWYLQNLGQGPELLIRYENEEAVDDSQLPKDRFSAERLKGVDSTLKIQPAELGDSAVYLCASSLDSWARYGYTFGSGTRLTVV.

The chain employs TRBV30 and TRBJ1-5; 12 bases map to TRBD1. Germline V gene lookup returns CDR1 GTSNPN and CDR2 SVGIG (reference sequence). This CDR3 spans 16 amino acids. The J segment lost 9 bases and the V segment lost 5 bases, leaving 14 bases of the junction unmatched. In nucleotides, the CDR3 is TGTGCCTGGTCTTACGCCGGGACAGGGGGCTTATCGCCCCAGCATTTT. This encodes CAWSYAGTGGLSPQHF.

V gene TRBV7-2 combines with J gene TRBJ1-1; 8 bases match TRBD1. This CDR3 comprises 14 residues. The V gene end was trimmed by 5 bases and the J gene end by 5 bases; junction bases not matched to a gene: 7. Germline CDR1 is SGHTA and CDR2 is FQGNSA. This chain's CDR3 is CASSPRQGRTEAFF. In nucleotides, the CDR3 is TGTGCCAGCAGCCCCCGACAGGGGAGGACTGAAGCTTTCTTT.

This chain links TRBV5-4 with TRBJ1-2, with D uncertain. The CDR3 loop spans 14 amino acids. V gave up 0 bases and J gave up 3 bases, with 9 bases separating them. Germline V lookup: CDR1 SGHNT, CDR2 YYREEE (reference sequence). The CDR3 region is CASSLDRTHYGYTF. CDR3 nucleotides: TGTGCCAGCAGCTTGGATCGGACTCACTATGGCTACACCTTC.

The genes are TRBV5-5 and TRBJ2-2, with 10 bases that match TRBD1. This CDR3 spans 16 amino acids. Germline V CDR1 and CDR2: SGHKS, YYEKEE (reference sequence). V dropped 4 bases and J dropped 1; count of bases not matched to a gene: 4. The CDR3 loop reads CASSPGQGVNTGELFF. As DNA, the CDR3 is TGTGCCAGCAGCCCAGGACAGGGGGTGAACACCGGGGAGCTGTTTTTT.

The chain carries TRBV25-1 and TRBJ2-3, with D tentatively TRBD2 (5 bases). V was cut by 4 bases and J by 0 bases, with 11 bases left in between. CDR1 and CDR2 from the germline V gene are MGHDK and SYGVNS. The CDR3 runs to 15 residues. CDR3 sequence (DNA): TGTGCCAGCAGTGCTCAAAGGGAGAGCACAGATACGCAGTATTTT. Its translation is CASSAQRESTDTQYF.

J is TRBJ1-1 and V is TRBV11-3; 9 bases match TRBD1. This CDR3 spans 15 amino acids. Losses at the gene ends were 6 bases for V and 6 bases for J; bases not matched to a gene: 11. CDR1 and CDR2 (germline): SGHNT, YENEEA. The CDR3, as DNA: TGTGCCAGCAGTTACAGGGGGCCTTTTTCCTCTGAAGCTTTCTTT. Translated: CASSYRGPFSSEAFF.

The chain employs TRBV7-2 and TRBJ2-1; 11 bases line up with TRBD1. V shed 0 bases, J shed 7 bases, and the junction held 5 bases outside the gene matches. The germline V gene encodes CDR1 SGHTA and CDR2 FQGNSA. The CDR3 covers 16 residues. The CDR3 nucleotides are TGTGCCAGCAGCTTAGCGGACGGACAGGGGGCGAATGAGCAGTTCTTC. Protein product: CASSLADGQGANEQFF.

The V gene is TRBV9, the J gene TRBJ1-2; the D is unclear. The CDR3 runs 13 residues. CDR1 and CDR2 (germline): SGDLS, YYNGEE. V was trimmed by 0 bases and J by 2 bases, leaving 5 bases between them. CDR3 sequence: CASSVGQNYGYTF. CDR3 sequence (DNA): TGTGCCAGCAGCGTAGGGCAGAACTATGGCTACACCTTC.

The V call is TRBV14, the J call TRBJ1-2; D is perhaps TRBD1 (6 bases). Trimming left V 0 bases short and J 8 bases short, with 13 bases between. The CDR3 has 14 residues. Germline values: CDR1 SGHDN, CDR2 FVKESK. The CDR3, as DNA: TGTGCCAGCAGCCAAGACAGGGGTTTAAGGGGCTACACCTTC. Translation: CASSQDRGLRGYTF.

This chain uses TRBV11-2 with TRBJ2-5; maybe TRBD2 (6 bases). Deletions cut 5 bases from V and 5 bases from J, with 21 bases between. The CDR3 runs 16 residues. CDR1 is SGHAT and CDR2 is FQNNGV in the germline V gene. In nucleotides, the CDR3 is TGTGCCAGCAGCCTACTCCGGGACTCCCGCGGGGAGACCCAGTACTTC. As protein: CASSLLRDSRGETQYF.

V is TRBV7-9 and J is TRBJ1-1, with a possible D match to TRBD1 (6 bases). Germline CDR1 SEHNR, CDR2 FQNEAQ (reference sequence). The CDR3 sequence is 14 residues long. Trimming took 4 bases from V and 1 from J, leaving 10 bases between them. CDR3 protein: CASSSWDKNTEAFF. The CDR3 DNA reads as TGTGCCAGCAGCTCCTGGGACAAGAACACTGAAGCTTTCTTT.